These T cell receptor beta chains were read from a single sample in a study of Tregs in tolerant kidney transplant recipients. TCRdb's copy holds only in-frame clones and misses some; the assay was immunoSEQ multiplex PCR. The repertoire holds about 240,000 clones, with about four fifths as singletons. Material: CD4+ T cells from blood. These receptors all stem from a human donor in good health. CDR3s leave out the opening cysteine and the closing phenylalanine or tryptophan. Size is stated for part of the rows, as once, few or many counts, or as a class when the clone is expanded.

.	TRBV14	ASSQDIRTASTDTQY
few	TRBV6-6	ASSYEGNNSPLH
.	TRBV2	ASSRTASYEQY
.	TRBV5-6	ASGLAGGPREQY
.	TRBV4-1	ASSQAMRRGSSMNTEAF
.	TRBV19	ASSINDVAYEQY
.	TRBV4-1	ASSQVVATKDEQY
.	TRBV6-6	ATRSGQGPYNEQF
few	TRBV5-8	ASSLASGLYSTDTQY
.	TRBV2	ASSEAPGRGYT
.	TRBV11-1	ASSKLSGPVSYEQY
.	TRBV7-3	ASSLSTGTGELF
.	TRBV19	ASSMATGSSYNEQF
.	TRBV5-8	ASSPDRDRGYQPQH
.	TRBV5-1	ASSLGGSVSNEQF
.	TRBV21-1	ASSKTERGETQY
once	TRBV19	ASSGQGAYQPQH
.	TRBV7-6	ASSLQETYVSEQY
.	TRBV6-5	ASTQRPSYEQY
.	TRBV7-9	ASTLAGRDSYNEQF
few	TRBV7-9	ASSIDSAYEQY
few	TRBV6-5	ASSYSGRTGELF
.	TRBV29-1	SVSGGTDSGANVLT
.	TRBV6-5	ASSTTGRGPYGYT
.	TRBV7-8	ASSLMGRGWLNTIY
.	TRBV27	ASSTDGASYEQY
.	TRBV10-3	AISPGKLYEQY
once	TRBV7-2	ASSLASGRKTDTQY
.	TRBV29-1	SAVGQLNTEAF
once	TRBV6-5	ASRRDRGTEAF
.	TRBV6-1	ASSERDGTYEQY
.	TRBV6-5	ASSYQSSGNTIY
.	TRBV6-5	ASSYVDGGETQY
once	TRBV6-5	ASSSKSKGQGAQY